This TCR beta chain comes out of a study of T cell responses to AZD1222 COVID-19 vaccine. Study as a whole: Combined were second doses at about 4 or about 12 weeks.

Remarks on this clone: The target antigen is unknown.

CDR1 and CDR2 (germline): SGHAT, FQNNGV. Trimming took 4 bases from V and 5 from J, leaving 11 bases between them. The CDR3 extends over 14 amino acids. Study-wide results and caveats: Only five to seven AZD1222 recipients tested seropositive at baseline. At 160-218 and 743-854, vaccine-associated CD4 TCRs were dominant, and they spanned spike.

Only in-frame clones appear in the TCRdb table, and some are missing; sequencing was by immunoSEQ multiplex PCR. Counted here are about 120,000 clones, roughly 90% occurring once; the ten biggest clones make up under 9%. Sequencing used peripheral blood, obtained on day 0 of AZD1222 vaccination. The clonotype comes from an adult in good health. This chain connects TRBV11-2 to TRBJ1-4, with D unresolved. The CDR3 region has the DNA TGTGCCAGCAGCTCCCGTCTGTTAAATGAAAAACTGTTTTTT. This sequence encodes CASSSRLLNEKLFF.